These 27 T cell receptor beta chains were all obtained from the same sample, sequenced in a study of shared clonotypes between healthy human individuals. The table came from immunoSEQ multiplex PCR; TCRdb's copy has only in-frame clones and leaves some out. Of 1,400,000 or so clones in the sample, 98% are singletons; the top ten hold approximately 0.4%. The sequencing input was naive CD4+ T cells sorted from blood. Subset meaning: CD45RA+ positively selected. Receptors originate from a man aged 25-40 years in good health.

V usage is TRBV15 and J usage is TRBJ2-1; 8 nucleotides align to TRBD1. This CDR3 region has 16 residues. Trimming at V came to 1 base and at J to 7 bases, leaving 9 bases not matched to a gene. The germline CDR1 and CDR2 sequences are LNHNV and YYDKDF (reference sequence). The CDR3 is CATSRGGTGPSNEQFF. CDR3 bases: TGTGCCACCAGCAGAGGCGGGACAGGACCTTCGAATGAGCAGTTCTTC.

The rearrangement uses TRBV19 and TRBJ2-7; TRBD1 agrees at 9 bases. Germline trimming cut 4 bases from V and 2 bases from J; bases unmatched to any gene: 6. The germline V gene has CDR1 LNHDA and CDR2 SQIVND (reference sequence). There are 15 residues in the CDR3. The DNA of the CDR3 is TGTGCCAGTAGTAGGACAGGGGCCGGACCCTACGAGCAGTACTTC. Translating gives CASSRTGAGPYEQYF.

The chain combines TRBV6-5 with TRBJ1-2; D might be TRBD1 (5 bases). This CDR3 contains 14 residues. The germline gives CDR1 MNHEY, CDR2 SVGAGI. The germline V and J ends were trimmed by 7 bases and 7 bases, with 19 bases remaining between them. CDR3 coding DNA: TGTGCCAGCAATATTCGGACGGGGGTCCTTGGCTACACCTTC. This sequence encodes CASNIRTGVLGYTF.

The V gene is TRBV18, the J gene TRBJ2-7, with a tentative D call TRBD2 (5 bases). This CDR3 has 13 residues. Germline V CDR1 and CDR2: KGHSH, LQKENI. V was pared by 2 bases and J by 2 bases, with 7 bases between. CDR3 residues: CASSPALAYEQYF. The CDR3 coding sequence is TGTGCCAGCTCACCAGCACTAGCCTACGAGCAGTACTTC. Complete variable domain (other parts from reference TRBV18 and TRBJ2-7): NAGVMQNPRHLVRRRGQEARLRCSPMKGHSHVYWYRQLPEEGLKFMVYLQKENIIDESGMPKERFSAEFPKEGPSILRIQQVVRGDSAAYFCASSPALAYEQYFGPGTRLTVT.

The V call is TRBV18, the J call TRBJ2-3; the D gene is possibly TRBD2 (5 bases). V lost 3 bases and J lost 2, with 18 bases in between. Germline V CDR1 and CDR2: KGHSH, LQKENI. This CDR3 has 17 residues. Here the CDR3 DNA reads TGTGCCAGCTCACCCCTTAGCCGGGGATTCTCCACAGATACGCAGTATTTT. It codes for CASSPLSRGFSTDTQYF.

This chain connects TRBV19 to TRBJ1-5, with D hard to call. V dropped 6 bases and J dropped 5 bases, with 14 bases sitting between them. The germline V gene has CDR1 LNHDA and CDR2 SQIVND (reference sequence). CDR3 size: 14 residues. The CDR3 sequence is CASSTPRGDQPQHF. The CDR3 DNA reads TGTGCCAGTAGCACCCCGCGTGGGGATCAGCCCCAGCATTTT.

V and J are TRBV19 and TRBJ1-1; no definite D call. CDR1 LNHDA and CDR2 SQIVND come from the germline V gene (reference sequence). The V gene lost 3 bases and the J gene lost 4 bases, with 9 bases spanning the gap. The CDR3 covers 13 residues. Here the CDR3 reads CASSMALVTEAFF. CDR3 DNA sequence: TGTGCCAGTAGTATGGCCCTAGTCACTGAAGCTTTCTTT.

This clone appeared once. V gene TRBV7-9 combines with J gene TRBJ1-5; D is ambiguous. This CDR3 has 13 amino acids. Trimming cost V 4 bases and J 8 bases, with 12 bases left between them. Germline assignment: CDR1 SEHNR and CDR2 FQNEAQ (reference sequence). The CDR3 DNA reads as TGTGCCAGCAGCTACCAGACCGGGAAGCCCCAGCATTTT. It codes for CASSYQTGKPQHF.

The chain carries TRBV6-1 and TRBJ2-2; possible D gene TRBD1, 5 bases. CDR3 length: 15 amino acids. With 9 bases removed from V and 7 bases from J, the gap between germline ends came to 21 bases. The V gene's germline CDR1 is MNHNS and CDR2 SASEGT. DNA of the CDR3: TGTGCCAGTACCCCCTTGCCAGGGTTGGGCGGGGAGCTGTTTTTT. Translation: CASTPLPGLGGELFF.

The chain couples TRBV6-5 to TRBJ2-7; D is possibly TRBD2 (5 bases). Germline V gives CDR1 MNHEY, CDR2 SVGAGI. The CDR3 consists of 16 residues. Trimming left V 0 bases short and J 0 bases short, with 12 bases between. CDR3 amino acids: CASSYSRGISSYEQYF. The CDR3 DNA reads TGTGCCAGCAGTTACTCGAGAGGGATCAGCTCCTACGAGCAGTACTTC.

J is TRBJ2-1 and V is TRBV6-1; no clear D gene. Germline-derived CDR1 and CDR2 are MNHNS and SASEGT. The V end lost 1 base, the J end lost 3 bases, and 4 bases lay between the germline ends. This CDR3 is 13 amino acids long. In nucleotides, the CDR3 is TGTGCCAGCAGTGAAGGACTCTACAATGAGCAGTTCTTC. It specifies CASSEGLYNEQFF.

The rearrangement uses TRBV28 and TRBJ2-7; TRBD1 aligns across 12 bases. CDR3 length: 13 amino acids. With V trimmed by 5 bases and J by 6 bases, 2 bases remained unmatched. The germline CDR1 and CDR2 sequences are MDHEN and SYDVKM. CDR3 protein: CASSGTGGLEQYF. DNA of the CDR3: TGTGCCAGCAGTGGGACAGGGGGCCTCGAGCAGTACTTC.

The genes are TRBV5-1 and TRBJ2-2; weak D call: TRBD2 (6 bases). CDR3 length equals 15 residues. The germline gives CDR1 SGHRS, CDR2 YFSETQ. V was shortened by 0 bases and J by 7 bases, with 13 bases between the two germline ends. The CDR3 sequence is CASSLDPSANGELFF. In DNA, the CDR3 is TGCGCCAGCAGCTTGGATCCTAGCGCGAACGGGGAGCTGTTTTTT.

Comment on this clone: Other DNA sequences from this sample encode an identical CDR3 as well. The rearrangement joins TRBV28 to TRBJ1-2; D call uncertain. This CDR3 is built from 13 residues. The V gene lost 5 bases and the J gene lost 0 bases, with 7 bases spanning the gap. In germline, CDR1 is MDHEN, CDR2 SYDVKM. CDR3 sequence reads: CASSLGANYGYTF. CDR3 DNA sequence: TGTGCCAGCAGTCTTGGGGCTAACTATGGCTACACCTTC.

This clone was seen just once. The chain recombines TRBV5-1 with TRBJ2-2; D might be TRBD2 (5 bases). Trimming removed 4 bases from V and 4 bases from J, with 11 bases in between. The CDR3 runs 14 residues. Germline CDR1 is SGHRS and CDR2 is YFSETQ. CDR3 protein: CASSVLDFTGELFF. In nucleotides, the CDR3 is TGCGCCAGCAGCGTACTAGATTTCACCGGGGAGCTGTTTTTT. Supplemented by reference TRBV5-1 and TRBJ2-2, the full variable domain reads KAGVTQTPRYLIKTRGQQVTLSCSPISGHRSVSWYQQTPGQGLQFLFEYFSETQRNKGNFPGRFSGRQFSNSRSEMNVSTLELGDSALYLCASSVLDFTGELFFGEGSRLTVL.

This chain connects TRBV19 to TRBJ1-1; the D gene is possibly TRBD1 (6 bases). Between the trimmed V and J ends, which lost 3 bases and 1 base, there was a span of 9 bases. The V gene's germline CDR1 is LNHDA and CDR2 SQIVND (reference sequence). The CDR3 runs to 14 residues. CDR3 DNA sequence: TGTGCCAGTAGTATCCCGGGACAGAACACTGAAGCTTTCTTT. Its protein product is CASSIPGQNTEAFF.

This sequence joins TRBV29-1 and TRBJ2-1; D uncertain. Germline CDR1 SQVTM, CDR2 ANQGSEA. The length of the CDR3 is 13 residues. V lost 5 bases and J lost 10, with 18 bases in between. The CDR3 DNA reads TGCAGCGTTCAAGGGTACAAGGAATCGGAGCAGTTCTTC. Its translation is CSVQGYKESEQFF.

This clone turned up a few times. The sample has other DNA sequences that encode this CDR3 too. The chain recombines TRBV28 with TRBJ2-7; D not resolved. CDR3 length: 12 residues. The germline gives CDR1 MDHEN, CDR2 SYDVKM. Trimming removed 2 bases at V and 3 bases at J, with 5 bases between. The CDR3 loop reads CASSLPFYEQYF. In DNA form, the CDR3 reads TGTGCCAGCAGTTTACCCTTCTACGAGCAGTACTTC.

The chain carries TRBV5-4 and TRBJ2-1, with 15 nucleotides matching TRBD2. Germline V CDR1 and CDR2: SGHNT, YYREEE (reference sequence). Trimming took 4 bases from V and 7 from J; bases not matched to a gene: 9. The CDR3 has 17 residues. The CDR3 loop reads CASSGLAGGPYRNEQFF. The CDR3, as DNA: TGTGCCAGCAGCGGACTAGCGGGAGGGCCTTACCGAAATGAGCAGTTCTTC.

CDR3 sequence: CASSGLAGLPKNEQFF. CDR3 DNA: TGTGCCAGCAGCGGACTAGCGGGACTTCCAAAGAATGAGCAGTTCTTC. The V and J genes are TRBV9 and TRBJ2-1; 11 bases agree with TRBD2. The CDR3 has 16 amino acids. With V trimmed by 3 bases and J by 7 bases, 9 bases remained unmatched. Germline lookup yields CDR1 SGDLS and CDR2 YYNGEE. The complete variable domain, with remaining parts taken from reference TRBV9 and TRBJ2-1, reads DSGVTQTPKHLITATGQRVTLRCSPRSGDLSVYWYQQSLDQGLQFLIQYYNGEERAKGNILERFSAQQFPDLHSELNLSSLELGDSALYFCASSGLAGLPKNEQFFGPGTRLTVL.

J is TRBJ2-7 and V is TRBV7-2, with TRBD1 identical over 7 bases. The junction had 10 bases not matched to a gene; V was cut back by 5 bases and J by 6 bases. The germline gives CDR1 SGHTA, CDR2 FQGNSA. CDR3 size: 14 residues. The CDR3 protein is CASSVRAGGIEQYF. For the CDR3, the DNA is TGTGCCAGCAGCGTGCGAGCAGGGGGAATCGAGCAGTACTTC.

The V and J genes are TRBV9 and TRBJ2-1, with 7 bases identical to TRBD1. The trim removed 4 bases at V and 1 base at J, leaving 11 bases unmatched. CDR1 SGDLS and CDR2 YYNGEE come from the germline V gene. The length of the CDR3 is 17 residues. The CDR3 bases are TGTGCCAGCAGCCCGATCGACAGGGTTTGGTCCTACAATGAGCAGTTCTTC. This gives the protein CASSPIDRVWSYNEQFF.

This clone was detected only once. V and J are TRBV27 and TRBJ2-5; D not resolved. Germline CDR1 is MNHEY and CDR2 is SMNVEV (reference sequence). The CDR3 is made up of 14 amino acids. Deletions cut 5 bases from V and 9 bases from J, with 19 bases between. The CDR3 bases are TGTGCCAGCAGTCCACTATCCTTACCTGGGGCCCAGTACTTC. Its protein is CASSPLSLPGAQYF.

V usage is TRBV2 and J usage is TRBJ1-5, with TRBD1 matching 7 bases. This CDR3 is 13 amino acids long. Germline V CDR1 and CDR2: SNHLY, FYNNEI. The trim removed 6 bases at V and 5 bases at J, leaving 4 bases unmatched. The CDR3, as DNA: TGTGCCAGCAGGTCGGGACAGTATCAGCCCCAGCATTTT. Translation gives CASRSGQYQPQHF.

The CDR3 nucleotides are TGTGCCAGCAGTTTTCCGATCAGGGGCAGGGTCTCCTACGAGCAGTACTTC. Translation: CASSFPIRGRVSYEQYF. The chain combines TRBV28 with TRBJ2-7; the D gene is possibly TRBD1 (6 bases). Trimming shortened V by 3 bases and J by 0 bases, and 18 bases separated the two germline ends. CDR1 and CDR2 (germline): MDHEN, SYDVKM. The CDR3 is made up of 17 amino acids.

J is TRBJ2-3 and V is TRBV6-5; tentatively, D is TRBD1 or TRBD2 (6 bases each). The ends were cut back, 6 bases at V and 5 bases at J, with 18 bases in the middle. The CDR3 totals 15 residues. Germline CDR1 reads MNHEY; CDR2 reads SVGAGI. The CDR3 region is CASRLSGGGRDTQYF. The CDR3 nucleotides are TGTGCCAGCAGACTTAGCGGAGGGGGAAGAGATACGCAGTATTTT.

V gene TRBV7-6 combines with J gene TRBJ2-3, with D uncertain. Germline V lookup: CDR1 SGHVS, CDR2 FNYEAQ. The V end was cut by 5 bases, the J end by 6 bases, with 12 bases between. CDR3 length: 13 amino acids. In nucleotides, the CDR3 is TGTGCCAGCAGCCAAAGAATGGGGGATACGCAGTATTTT. Translating it yields CASSQRMGDTQYF. Drawing the rest from reference TRBV7-6 and TRBJ2-3, the complete variable domain is GAGVSQSPRYKVTKRGQDVALRCDPISGHVSLYWYRQALGQGPEFLTYFNYEAQQDKSGLPNDRFSAERPEGSISTLTIQRTEQRDSAMYRCASSQRMGDTQYFGPGTRLTVL.